The T cell receptor beta chain under discussion was sequenced for a study of early T cells in non-severe SARS-CoV-2 infection. Study-level background: RNA in bulk from unsorted whole blood was sequenced, and chains were unpaired.

The CDR3 spans 16 residues. The V gene's germline CDR1 is LGHNA and CDR2 YSLEER. The V gene end was trimmed by 3 bases and the J gene end by 8 bases; junction bases not matched to a gene: 12. Findings and limits, study-wide: The matching step, a VDJdb search, favored anti-spike CD8 responses and missed private and CD4 specificities.

The protocol attached unique molecular identifiers to individual cDNA molecules. TCRdb reprocessed the 5' RACE reads with MiXCR, giving one entry per CDR3 protein. The data contain roughly 35,000 distinct CDR3 sequences, under 5% of them singletons. The sample holds many counts of this clonotype. What it binds is not known. This chain connects TRBV4-3 to TRBJ2-1; 8 nucleotides agree with TRBD2. The receptor comes from an adult who was a healthcare worker with PCR-confirmed SARS-CoV-2 infection or an uninfected control (not recorded which). The sequenced material came from whole blood. CDR3 protein: CASSHGAGLVRDEQFF. In DNA form, the CDR3 reads TGCGCCAGCAGCCACGGGGCGGGACTAGTACGGGATGAGCAGTTCTTC.